The sequence of this T cell receptor (beta chain) was determined in a study of technical replicates of blood from several donors. Libraries were prepared by immunoSEQ multiplex PCR; TCRdb keeps only in-frame clonotypes and omits some of them. The sample includes about 94,000 clones, 95% of them seen just once. This CDR3 contains 15 residues. Looked up from germline, CDR1 is SGHRS and CDR2 is YFSETQ. The junction had 6 bases not matched to a gene; V was cut back by 1 base and J by 3 bases. This sequence joins TRBV5-1 and TRBJ1-2, with 7 nucleotides matching TRBD1. The sequence was collected from a human donor in good health. The source material was T cells isolated from PBMCs. The CDR3 reads CASSLYPQGDYGYTF. CDR3 nucleotide sequence: TGCGCCAGCAGCTTGTACCCCCAGGGGGACTATGGCTACACCTTC.